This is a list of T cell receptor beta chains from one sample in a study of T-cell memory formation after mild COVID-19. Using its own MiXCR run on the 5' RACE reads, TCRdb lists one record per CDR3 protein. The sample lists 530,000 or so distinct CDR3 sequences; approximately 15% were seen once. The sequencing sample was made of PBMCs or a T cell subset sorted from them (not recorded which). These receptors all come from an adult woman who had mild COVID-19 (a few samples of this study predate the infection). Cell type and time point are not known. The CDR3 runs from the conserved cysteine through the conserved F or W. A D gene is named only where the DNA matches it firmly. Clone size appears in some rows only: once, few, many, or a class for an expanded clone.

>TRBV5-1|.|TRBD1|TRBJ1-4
TGCGCCAGCAGCTTGGAAACAGGGGGCGCCTTTAATGAAAAACTGTTTTTT
CASSLETGGAFNEKLFF
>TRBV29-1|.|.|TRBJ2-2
TGCAGCGGAACAGGGAGCACCGGGGAGCTGTTTTTT
CSGTGSTGELFF
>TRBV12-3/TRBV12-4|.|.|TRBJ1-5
TGTGCCAGCAGTTCCCCCCCACAGGATCAGCCCCAGCATTTT
CASSSPPQDQPQHF
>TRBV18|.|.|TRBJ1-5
TGTGCCAGCTCACCTACTCAGAGCAATCAGCCCCAGCATTTT
CASSPTQSNQPQHF
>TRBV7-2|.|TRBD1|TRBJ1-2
TGTGCCAGCAGCCTTCGCGGGGGGGACAGCTATGGCTACACCTTC
CASSLRGGDSYGYTF
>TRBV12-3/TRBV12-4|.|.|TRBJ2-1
TGTGCCAGCAGTTTGAAGTGGGGGGATGAGCAGTTCTTC
CASSLKWGDEQFF
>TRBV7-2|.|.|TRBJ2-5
TGTGCCAGCTCCGGACCCGGTGCGGGGGAGACCCAGTACTTC
CASSGPGAGETQYF
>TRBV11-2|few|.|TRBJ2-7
TGTGCCAGCAGCTTAATACAGGGACGAAGCGAGCAGTACTTC
CASSLIQGRSEQYF
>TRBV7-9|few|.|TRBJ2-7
TGTGCCAGCACCCCCTCGAGCGGCAGGGGCCCCTACGAGCAGTACTTC
CASTPSSGRGPYEQYF
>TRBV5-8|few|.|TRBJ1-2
TGTGCCAGCAGCTGGGGGAGGGGCCCGGAGGGCTATGGCTACACCTTC
CASSWGRGPEGYGYTF
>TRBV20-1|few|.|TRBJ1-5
TGCAGTGCTAGAGAGAGAGGGGATCAGCCCCAGCATTTT
CSARERGDQPQHF